This entry lists 12 T cell receptor beta chains sequenced from one sample in a study of control samples from healthy donors and cancer patients. The protocol was immunoSEQ multiplex PCR, while the TCRdb copy is restricted to in-frame clones and leaves out a portion. The sample gives 55,000 to 75,000 clones, over 75% of which show up once; 2% to 2.5% is in the top ten. Sample: PBMCs. These receptor sequences come from a woman between 50 and 59 years old with head and neck cancer.

The chain carries TRBV19 and TRBJ1-5, with TRBD1 matching 8 bases. CDR3 length: 16 amino acids. The germline V gene encodes CDR1 LNHDA and CDR2 SQIVND (reference sequence). V was pared by 5 bases and J by 1 base, with 7 bases of the junction left unmatched. The CDR3 region is CASSSTGDWSNQPQHF. Written as DNA, the CDR3 is TGTGCCAGTAGTTCGACAGGGGATTGGAGCAATCAGCCCCAGCATTTT.

The V and J genes are TRBV24-1 and TRBJ2-1; 9 nucleotides agree with TRBD2. The length of the CDR3 is 21 residues. V dropped 10 bases and J dropped 0; count of bases not matched to a gene: 24. Germline CDR1 and CDR2: KGHDR and SFDVKD. The CDR3 DNA follows: TGTGCCACGATAACTCCGGTGACAAGCGGGGGGCCACACCGCTCCTACAATGAGCAGTTCTTC. Encoded protein: CATITPVTSGGPHRSYNEQFF.

The chain recombines TRBV7-2 with TRBJ1-2; 7 nucleotides agree with TRBD1. The germline V gene has CDR1 SGHTA and CDR2 FQGNSA. This CDR3 has 15 residues. V was pared by 5 bases and J by 8 bases, with 14 bases of the junction left unmatched. CDR3 protein: CASSAPFRDREGYTF. The CDR3 nucleotides are TGTGCCAGCAGCGCCCCTTTCCGGGACAGAGAGGGCTACACCTTC.

The genes are TRBV6-5 and TRBJ2-2, with D perhaps matching TRBD1 (6 bases). This CDR3 has 15 residues. The ends were cut back, 7 bases at V and 2 bases at J, with 14 bases in the middle. Germline V gene sequence: CDR1 MNHEY, CDR2 SVGAGI. The CDR3 is CASITGLPNTGELFF. The CDR3 bases are TGTGCCAGCATTACAGGGCTCCCCAACACCGGGGAGCTGTTTTTT.

The rearrangement uses TRBV4-2 and TRBJ1-6; TRBD1 matches 7 bases. Germline CDR1 LGHNA, CDR2 YNFKEQ. The CDR3 is 14 amino acids. The V gene end was trimmed by 4 bases and the J gene end by 6 bases; junction bases not matched to a gene: 3. The CDR3 here is CASSLAGGNSPLHF. CDR3 nucleotides: TGTGCCAGCAGCCTGGCAGGGGGTAATTCACCCCTCCACTTT.

This chain uses TRBV6-5 with TRBJ1-2; D is perhaps TRBD1 (5 bases). The germline CDR1 and CDR2 sequences are MNHEY and SVGAGI. The CDR3 has 15 residues. Trimming removed 7 bases at V and 4 bases at J, with 19 bases between. The CDR3 DNA reads TGTGCCAGCAACCAAAGAGATTGGGACCCCTATGGCTACACCTTC. This gives the protein CASNQRDWDPYGYTF.

In this sample, this clone turned up a few times. V usage is TRBV2 and J usage is TRBJ1-5, with unresolved D. Germline lookup yields CDR1 SNHLY and CDR2 FYNNEI. Trimming left V 0 bases short and J 7 bases short, with 7 bases between. This CDR3 is built from 13 residues. The CDR3 here is CASSEAGLQPQHF. The DNA of the CDR3 is TGTGCCAGCAGTGAAGCAGGGTTACAGCCCCAGCATTTT.

The chain recombines TRBV7-8 with TRBJ1-5, with a tentative D call TRBD1 (6 bases). Germline lookup yields CDR1 SGHVS and CDR2 FQNEAQ. The V end was cut by 4 bases, the J end by 6 bases, with 16 bases between. The CDR3 contains 15 residues. The CDR3 spells CASSSGTLGGQPQHF. CDR3 nucleotide sequence: TGTGCCAGCAGCTCAGGGACTTTAGGGGGTCAGCCCCAGCATTTT.

The CDR3 bases are TGTGCCAGCAGCTACGACACCAGGGTAGGGGCGACAGCCAAAAACATTCAGTACTTC. Its protein product is CASSYDTRVGATAKNIQYF. The chain recombines TRBV7-2 with TRBJ2-4, with D possibly TRBD1 on 5 matching bases. The CDR3 sequence is 19 residues long. V was clipped by 4 bases and J by 0 bases, with 22 bases between them. The germline CDR1 and CDR2 sequences are SGHTA and FQGNSA.

This sequence joins TRBV10-3 and TRBJ1-1, with TRBD1 matching 9 bases. J lost 4 bases, V lost 10 bases, and 13 bases had no gene match. Germline V gene lookup returns CDR1 ENHRY and CDR2 SYGVKD. CDR3 length: 15 residues. The chain's CDR3 is CATRPGTGSITEAFF. For the CDR3, the DNA is TGTGCCACCCGTCCCGGGACAGGGTCCATCACTGAAGCTTTCTTT.

The chain couples TRBV30 to TRBJ1-3, with TRBD1 matching 8 bases. Germline-derived CDR1 and CDR2 are GTSNPN and SVGIG (reference sequence). This CDR3 comprises 14 residues. The junction had 4 bases not matched to a gene; V was cut back by 6 bases and J by 0 bases. The CDR3 DNA reads TGTGCCTGTCCCGACAGGGGCTCTGGAAACACCATATATTTT. Amino acids: CACPDRGSGNTIYF.

CDR3 sequence: CASSFDVSGYTF. CDR3 bases: TGCGCCAGCAGCTTCGACGTCTCTGGCTACACCTTC. The genes are TRBV5-1 and TRBJ1-2; D unresolved. Germline V CDR1 and CDR2: SGHRS, YFSETQ. This CDR3 has 12 residues. V gave up 2 bases and J gave up 7 bases, with 9 bases separating them.